This TCR beta chain was sequenced in a study of T cells in Graves' hyperthyroidism and ophthalmopathy. Looking at the study overall: It was at initial diagnosis, before any treatment, that peripheral blood was collected.

Study observations and caveats: Blood shared most expanded thyroid clonotypes above 0.001.

The V gene lost 10 bases and the J gene lost 8 bases, with 14 bases spanning the gap. Germline values: CDR1 SEHNR, CDR2 FQNEAQ (reference sequence). The CDR3 runs to 11 residues. Researchers barred patients who had uncontrolled infection, other autoimmune disease, pregnancy or lactation. The PBMCs were sourced from fresh peripheral blood (around 9.9 ml). RNA transcripts were the template for amplifying TCR beta CDR3 regions. Researchers ran a first-round RT-PCR on the TCR CDR3 using the HTBI primer set. In TCRdb, the multiplex PCR reads were re-called with MiXCR into one record per CDR3 protein. The sample records just under 750,000 distinct CDR3 sequences, approximately 36% being singletons. This clonotype was counted between two and nine times. Its matching antigen is unknown.

The sequenced sample consisted of blood. This receptor was taken from a woman in her 40s with Graves' hyperthyroidism. V is TRBV7-9 and J is TRBJ1-2; D gene ambiguous. CDR3 region: CATQRVEGYTF. CDR3 nucleotides: TGTGCCACCCAGAGGGTGGAGGGCTACACCTTC.